This T cell receptor (beta chain) was captured by sequencing in a study of blood T cell repertoires in COVID-19. The V and J ends lost 7 bases and 1 base respectively, with 16 bases between them. Germline V gene sequence: CDR1 SQVTM, CDR2 ANQGSEA. CDR3 length: 15 residues. Clones were sequenced by immunoSEQ multiplex PCR, and TCRdb holds only the in-frame ones, with some missing. The sample comprises about 40,000 clones, approximately 88% of which are singletons, and roughly 10% rests with the top ten. Sequenced: peripheral blood. The receptor comes from a woman in her sixties or seventies with acute or convalescent COVID-19. The V call is TRBV29-1, the J call TRBJ1-4; D is perhaps TRBD1 (5 bases). CDR3 sequence (DNA): TGCAGCGCTGGGAGGTTGGGGGAAACTAATGAAAAACTGTTTTTT. It is translated as CSAGRLGETNEKLFF.